This T cell receptor beta chain was profiled in a study of control samples from healthy donors and cancer patients. CDR1 MDHEN and CDR2 SYDVKM come from the germline V gene. CDR3 size: 13 residues. Germline trimming cut 8 bases from V and 2 bases from J; bases unmatched to any gene: 4. TCRdb keeps only in-frame clones here, not all; method: immunoSEQ multiplex PCR. The profile shows 120,000 to 150,000 clones, roughly 92% of them singletons. This TCR came from a man under 40 in good health. The rearrangement links TRBV28 to TRBJ2-3; 7 bases fit TRBD1. The sequencing sample was made of blood. The CDR3 nucleotides read TGTGCCAGCCGAGGGGGCTACACAGATACGCAGTATTTT. It codes for CASRGGYTDTQYF.